This T cell receptor beta chain was retrieved from a study of memory CD4+ T cells and cytomegalovirus serostatus. Study-level findings and limits: About 40% of the roughly 160 known CMV-associated TCRbeta sequences appeared in CD4+ memory. The CMV-associated TCR signature appears largely within the CD4+ memory repertoire.

Authors' methods: After removing out-of-frame reads, 2.3 million or so distinct TCRbeta sequences remained. Sequencing used immunoSEQ multiplex PCR; TCRdb keeps in-frame clones, though not all of them. D and trimming were read from the DNA, whereas the V and J calls and clone size are those reported in that table. Counted here are tens of thousands of clones, around 79% occurring once; the ten biggest clones make up 2% to 3%. The sort gate was single viable CD3+CD4+CD8-CD45RO+ cells for memory CD4+ T cells. CD4+ T cells were isolated by positive magnetic selection. On this clone: The antigen is not known.

The CDR3 contains 15 residues. Trimming cost V 5 bases and J 3 bases; bases outside gene matches: 12. In germline, CDR1 is SQVTM, CDR2 ANQGSEA. The TCR sequence derives from an adult in good health and CMV-seropositive. This sequence joins TRBV29-1 and TRBJ2-5, with TRBD2 matching 7 bases. The sequenced sample consisted of memory CD4+ T cells from blood. The CDR3 region is CSVSLGGTNKETQYF. Written as DNA, the CDR3 is TGCAGCGTTAGTCTTGGGGGGACTAATAAAGAGACCCAGTACTTC.